This TCR beta chain was sequenced in a study of T-cell reconstitution after alpha-beta-depleted transplantation in children. General study points: Fresh T-cell production supplied most of the T-cell counts and diversity seen one year after transplant.

The authors prepared the TCRbeta library with unique molecular identifiers. TCRdb processed the PCR reads anew with MiXCR; each CDR3 protein has one entry. The repertoire has approximately 300,000 distinct CDR3 sequences, nearly 8% of them found once; the top ten carry around 9.8%. Germline V gives CDR1 ENHRY, CDR2 SYGVKD. J was trimmed by 10 bases and V by 0 bases; bases with no gene match: 5. This CDR3 is built from 13 residues. Many counts were recorded for this clonotype. The antigen is undetermined. This TCR came from a female patient aged 2 to 10 who had a stem cell transplant for Fanconi anemia, so the T cells may come from the graft donor. V is TRBV10-3 and J is TRBJ1-1, with TRBD1 matching 7 bases. Specimen: peripheral blood, collected 360 days after TCRalphabeta/CD19-depleted stem cell transplant. The CDR3 region is CAISESRAGGAFF. The DNA for the CDR3 is TGTGCCATCAGTGAGTCGCGTGCAGGGGGAGCTTTCTTT.